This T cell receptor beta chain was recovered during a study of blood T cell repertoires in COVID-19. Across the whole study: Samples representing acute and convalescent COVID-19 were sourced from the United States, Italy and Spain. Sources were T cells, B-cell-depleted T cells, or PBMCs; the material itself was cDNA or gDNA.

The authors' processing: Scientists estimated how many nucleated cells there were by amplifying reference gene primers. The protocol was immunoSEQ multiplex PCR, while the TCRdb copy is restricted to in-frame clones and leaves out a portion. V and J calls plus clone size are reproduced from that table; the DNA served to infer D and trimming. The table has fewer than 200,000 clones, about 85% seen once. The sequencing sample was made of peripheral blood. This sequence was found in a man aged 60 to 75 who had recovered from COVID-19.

This chain's CDR3 is CASSAEGGYNNEQFF. Here the CDR3 DNA reads TGTGCCAGCAGTGCTGAAGGGGGATACAACAATGAGCAGTTCTTC. The gene calls are TRBV2 and TRBJ2-1, with a possible D match to TRBD1 (6 bases). Germline values: CDR1 SNHLY, CDR2 FYNNEI. This CDR3 is built from 15 residues. V dropped 4 bases and J dropped 5 bases, with 15 bases sitting between them.